Below, 30 T cell receptor beta chains from the same sample are listed, as sequenced in a study of low-dose radiotherapy and immunotherapy resistance in tumors. As for time point: after trial treatment. Documented treatment: LDRT plus nivolumab, ipilimumab, low-dose cyclophosphamide and aspirin (RACIN trial). TRAV- and TRBV-specific primers, spanning alpha and beta chains, primed first-strand cDNA. TCR amplification involved 20 to 25 PCR cycles with a constant-region primer and V-primer adapter. From the reads, TCRdb called clonotypes with MiXCR, one entry per CDR3 protein. Here the sample spans 95,000 to 100,000 distinct CDR3 sequences, less than 25% being singletons. The sample was PBMCs, taken after low-dose radiotherapy plus immunotherapy. The receptor source for this set is a male donor with prostate cancer.

This clonotype was detected many times. This rearrangement joins TRBV11-1 to TRBJ2-7; 13 bases are a match to TRBD2. The V gene's germline CDR1 is SGHAT and CDR2 FQDESV (reference sequence). J was trimmed by 6 bases and V by 0 bases; bases with no gene match: 8. The CDR3 is 17 residues long. The CDR3 is CASSLASGTSGASEQYF. CDR3 nucleotide sequence: TGTGCCAGCAGCTTAGCCTCCGGGACTAGCGGGGCCAGCGAGCAGTACTTC.

A word on this clonotype: This likely stems from a read error, as it lies one base from a far larger clone. This rearrangement joins TRBV6-4 to TRBJ1-2; perhaps TRBD1 as D (5 bases). Trimming removed 5 bases at V and 6 bases at J, with 13 bases between. CDR1 MRHNA and CDR2 SNTAGT come from the germline V gene. The CDR3 contains 13 residues. The CDR3 DNA reads as TGTGCCAGCAGTCTGATAGGGGCCCATGGCTACACCTTC. This translates into CASSLIGAHGYTF.

This clonotype was observed at least ten times. The chain carries TRBV2 and TRBJ2-3, with D hard to call. The ends were cut back, 3 bases at V and 2 bases at J, with 9 bases in the middle. Germline-derived CDR1 and CDR2 are SNHLY and FYNNEI. The length of the CDR3 is 14 residues. For the CDR3, the DNA is TGTGCCAGCAGTGATGGTCGGGTCACAGATACGCAGTATTTT. Protein product: CASSDGRVTDTQYF.

This clonotype was counted at least ten times. The genes are TRBV5-1 and TRBJ2-7; D not resolved. Germline-derived CDR1 and CDR2 are SGHRS and YFSETQ. This CDR3 spans 14 amino acids. V shed 0 bases and J shed 2 bases, with 9 bases lying between them. The CDR3 sequence is CASSLEAKPYEQYF. The DNA of the CDR3 is TGCGCCAGCAGCTTGGAGGCAAAACCCTACGAGCAGTACTTC.

In its sample, this clonotype was seen many times. This rearrangement joins TRBV6-1 to TRBJ2-1; TRBD2 aligns across 7 bases. In germline, CDR1 is MNHNS, CDR2 SASEGT. The CDR3 sequence is 15 residues long. Trimming cost V 3 bases and J 4 bases; bases outside gene matches: 6. The CDR3 nucleotides are TGTGCCAGCAGTGAGGAGAGCGGGGCGTACAATGAGCAGTTCTTC. Translation gives CASSEESGAYNEQFF.

The sample holds many counts of this clonotype. In DNA form, the CDR3 reads TGCAGCGTTGAAGGACTAGCGGGGGACACAGATACGCAGTATTTT. Translating gives CSVEGLAGDTDTQYF. V and J are TRBV29-1 and TRBJ2-3; 12 bases align to TRBD2. V lost 1 base to trimming and J lost 2 bases; unmatched junction nucleotides: 1. Germline-derived CDR1 and CDR2 are SQVTM and ANQGSEA. The CDR3 runs 15 residues.

A word on this clonotype: A far larger clone differs by one base, so this is likely a read error. The chain uses TRBV20-1 and TRBJ2-5, with D possibly matching TRBD2 (7 bases). Trimming pared 0 bases from V and 11 bases from J, leaving 25 bases between. Germline CDR1 DFQATT, CDR2 SNEGSKA (reference sequence). The CDR3 contains 16 residues. CDR3 bases: TGCAGTGCTAGAGATGGAAGGGGGGGGACCTACAATGAGCAGTACTTC. This gives the protein CSARDGRGGTYNEQYF.

This clonotype was picked up many times. The CDR3 DNA reads TGTGCCAGCAGTTACTTTCCCCCGGGACAGGGGGGAAACACCATATATTTT. This codes for CASSYFPPGQGGNTIYF. The chain is built from TRBV6-6 and TRBJ1-3, with 10 bases aligning to TRBD1. V trimming: 1 base; J trimming: 4 bases; junction bases outside the gene matches: 7. Germline V gives CDR1 MNHNY, CDR2 SVGAGI (reference sequence). The CDR3 spans 17 residues.

This clonotype appeared many times. The chain recombines TRBV6-5 with TRBJ1-4; unclear D gene. This CDR3 has 17 residues. Deletions cut 6 bases from V and 5 bases from J, with 22 bases between. Germline lookup yields CDR1 MNHEY and CDR2 SVGAGI. The CDR3 bases are TGTGCCAGCAGCCTCCACTCAATTAGGACCGGGAATGAAAAACTGTTTTTT. Its translation: CASSLHSIRTGNEKLFF.

This clonotype was seen many times. V gene TRBV5-5 combines with J gene TRBJ1-6; maybe TRBD1 (5 bases). The germline V gene has CDR1 SGHKS and CDR2 YYEKEE (reference sequence). CDR3 length: 17 residues. Trimming cost V 2 bases and J 0 bases, with 12 bases left between them. The CDR3, as DNA: TGTGCCAGCAGCTTTCGAGGGACGAGCTCCTATAATTCACCCCTCCACTTT. Its protein is CASSFRGTSSYNSPLHF. The full variable domain, completed using reference TRBV5-5 and TRBJ1-6, is DAGVTQSPTHLIKTRGQQVTLRCSPISGHKSVSWYQQVLGQGPQFIFQYYEKEERGRGNFPDRFSARQFPNYSSELNVNALLLGDSALYLCASSFRGTSSYNSPLHFGNGTRLTVT.

V usage is TRBV12-3 or TRBV12-4 and J usage is TRBJ2-1, with TRBD2 matching 11 bases. The CDR3 runs to 15 residues. V shed 3 bases and J 7 bases; nucleotides not matched to a gene: 5. In DNA, the CDR3 is TGTGCCAGCAGTTTCCTTAGCGGGGGGGTAAATGAGCAGTTCTTC. Translated: CASSFLSGGVNEQFF.

V usage is TRBV20-1 and J usage is TRBJ2-2; 8 bases map to TRBD2. This CDR3 spans 13 amino acids. Germline values: CDR1 DFQATT, CDR2 SNEGSKA (reference sequence). Trimming at V came to 4 bases and at J to 4 bases, leaving 2 bases not matched to a gene. DNA of the CDR3: TGCAGTGCTACGAGCGGGAGCACCGGGGAGCTGTTTTTT. This gives the protein CSATSGSTGELFF.

The chain has TRBV28 and TRBJ1-5, with D perhaps TRBD1 (5 bases). The CDR3 spans 14 residues. V lost 5 bases to trimming and J lost 6 bases, with 14 bases between them. CDR1 is MDHEN, CDR2 SYDVKM, per germline. The CDR3 spells CASSPGHPTQPQHF. The CDR3 DNA reads TGTGCCAGCAGTCCCGGACACCCTACTCAGCCCCAGCATTTT.

Ten or more counts support this clonotype. V gene TRBV6-6 combines with J gene TRBJ1-1; TRBD1 agrees at 7 bases. V was clipped by 0 bases and J by 2 bases; unmatched bases: 3. This CDR3 comprises 15 residues. The V gene's germline CDR1 is MNHNY and CDR2 SVGAGI (reference sequence). The CDR3 is CASSYSTGPNTEAFF. Written as DNA, the CDR3 is TGTGCCAGCAGTTACTCGACAGGGCCAAACACTGAAGCTTTCTTT.

The chain employs TRBV9 and TRBJ2-1; D gene uncertain. This CDR3 spans 15 amino acids. The germline V and J ends were trimmed by 0 bases and 7 bases, with 14 bases remaining between them. Germline CDR1 SGDLS, CDR2 YYNGEE. CDR3 in amino acids: CASSVEARFRNEQFF. CDR3 DNA sequence: TGTGCCAGCAGCGTAGAGGCTAGATTTAGAAATGAGCAGTTCTTC.

To note about this clonotype: With a much larger clone just one base away, this may be a read error. The chain joins TRBV6-2 or TRBV6-3 to TRBJ2-3, with 10 nucleotides matching TRBD2. Germline V gene data show CDR1 as MNHEY and CDR2 as SVGEGT. The CDR3 totals 14 residues. The CDR3 reads CSSIRLAGSDTQYF. DNA of the CDR3: TGTTCCAGCATCCGACTAGCGGGTTCAGATACGCAGTATTTT.

This clonotype was recorded at least ten times. The CDR3 DNA reads TGTGCCAGCAGCCCCCAAGCTTATAATTTCGAGACCCAGTACTTC. It encodes CASSPQAYNFETQYF. V is TRBV5-5 and J is TRBJ2-5; no firm D call. This CDR3 spans 15 amino acids. CDR1 and CDR2 (germline): SGHKS, YYEKEE (reference sequence). The germline V and J ends were trimmed by 4 bases and 5 bases, with 18 bases remaining between them.

This chain uses TRBV7-8 with TRBJ2-1, with 14 positions matching TRBD2. Germline CDR1 and CDR2: SGHVS and FQNEAQ. Trimming removed 1 base from V and 4 bases from J; junction bases left unmatched: 0. The CDR3 runs 16 residues. CDR3 protein: CASSLGLAGGYNEQFF. In nucleotides, the CDR3 is TGTGCCAGCAGCTTAGGACTAGCGGGGGGGTACAATGAGCAGTTCTTC.

This clonotype came up many times. The chain joins TRBV29-1 to TRBJ1-2; no clear D. CDR3 length: 13 amino acids. V was shortened by 3 bases and J by 5 bases, with 13 bases between the two germline ends. Germline CDR1 is SQVTM and CDR2 is ANQGSEA. For the CDR3, the DNA is TGCAGCGTTGAGTTGGGCGGCACGTATGGCTACACCTTC. This translates into CSVELGGTYGYTF.

This clonotype has at least ten counts. The chain has TRBV28 and TRBJ2-7; no reliable D call. The CDR3 covers 15 residues. CDR1 MDHEN and CDR2 SYDVKM come from the germline V gene. V lost 3 bases to trimming and J lost 3 bases, with 15 bases between them. The CDR3 spells CASSLYAGPLYEQYF. CDR3 DNA sequence: TGTGCCAGCAGTTTGTATGCCGGACCTCTCTACGAGCAGTACTTC.

Many counts were recorded for this clonotype. This chain joins TRBV3-1 and TRBJ1-1; a possible D gene is TRBD1 (6 bases). Trimming removed 5 bases at V and 1 base at J, with 14 bases between. Germline-derived CDR1 and CDR2 are LGHDT and YNNKEL (reference sequence). The CDR3 contains 15 residues. The CDR3 region has the DNA TGTGCCAGCAGCGAAGTTGGACAGACGAACACTGAAGCTTTCTTT. This gives the protein CASSEVGQTNTEAFF.

This clonotype was counted ten times or more. This rearrangement joins TRBV7-2 to TRBJ1-2; no clear D gene. Trimming shortened V by 0 bases and J by 5 bases, and 7 bases separated the two germline ends. Germline lookup yields CDR1 SGHTA and CDR2 FQGNSA. This CDR3 region has 13 residues. The CDR3 DNA is TGTGCCAGCAGCTTAGCGAGATCGTATGGCTACACCTTC. This sequence encodes CASSLARSYGYTF.

In this sample, this clonotype turned up many times. This CDR3 is CASSSAGGLRDEQFF. The CDR3 nucleotides are TGTGCCAGCAGTTCCGCGGGGGGGCTCAGGGATGAGCAGTTCTTC. This chain joins TRBV12-3 or TRBV12-4 and TRBJ2-1, with 9 nucleotides matching TRBD2. Trimming removed 4 bases from V and 8 bases from J; junction bases left unmatched: 9. The CDR3 covers 15 residues.

This clonotype was recorded at least ten times. This chain links TRBV25-1 with TRBJ1-1; D uncertain. The CDR3 consists of 13 residues. Looked up from germline, CDR1 is MGHDK and CDR2 is SYGVNS. V gave up 9 bases and J gave up 1 base, with 12 bases separating them. The CDR3 DNA reads as TGTGCCAGTCGAAACGGCCAGAACACTGAAGCTTTCTTT. Its protein is CASRNGQNTEAFF.

This clonotype was picked up many times. This sequence joins TRBV10-1 and TRBJ2-2; D call uncertain. Trimming stripped 2 bases from V and 5 bases from J, with 6 bases between. The CDR3 loop spans 13 amino acids. Germline assignment: CDR1 WNHNN and CDR2 SYGVQD (reference sequence). The DNA for the CDR3 is TGCGCCAGCAGTGAGCCTGAAACCGGGGAGCTGTTTTTT. Its protein product is CASSEPETGELFF.

This clonotype was counted only a few times. The V gene is TRBV5-5, the J gene TRBJ2-2; D is uncertain. The V end was cut by 2 bases, the J end by 3 bases, with 5 bases between. Per the germline V gene, CDR1 is SGHKS and CDR2 is YYEKEE (reference sequence). The CDR3 is 13 amino acids. The CDR3 loop is CASSFSYTGELFF. Written as DNA, the CDR3 is TGTGCCAGCAGCTTCTCATACACCGGGGAGCTGTTTTTT.

This clonotype was observed many times. The rearrangement links TRBV19 to TRBJ2-3; 13 bases match TRBD2. This CDR3 contains 19 residues. Germline V gene sequence: CDR1 LNHDA, CDR2 SQIVND (reference sequence). V was pared by 4 bases and J by 11 bases, with 21 bases of the junction left unmatched. The CDR3 coding sequence is TGTGCCAGTAGTACGAACCCACCACTGACTAGCGGGGGGCCTCTTAAGCAGTATTTT. This sequence encodes CASSTNPPLTSGGPLKQYF.

The sample holds many counts of this clonotype. The chain employs TRBV7-9 and TRBJ2-3; D call uncertain. V was clipped by 6 bases and J by 0 bases, with 16 bases between them. The CDR3 runs to 16 residues. The germline CDR1 and CDR2 sequences are SEHNR and FQNEAQ (reference sequence). The CDR3 reads CASRRAGGDSTDTQYF. In DNA, the CDR3 is TGTGCCAGCAGACGGGCTGGTGGGGATAGCACAGATACGCAGTATTTT. Combining the CDR3 with reference TRBV7-9 and TRBJ2-3 gives the whole variable domain DTGVSQNPRHKITKRGQNVTFRCDPISEHNRLYWYRQTLGQGPEFLTYFQNEAQLEKSRLLSDRFSAERPKGSFSTLEIQRTEQGDSAMYLCASRRAGGDSTDTQYFGPGTRLTVL.

This clonotype was picked up many times. This chain links TRBV11-3 with TRBJ2-2, with D possibly TRBD2 on 7 matching bases. The CDR3 consists of 20 residues. The V gene lost 1 base and the J gene lost 5 bases, with 26 bases spanning the gap. Germline V CDR1 and CDR2: SGHNT, YENEEA. The CDR3 nucleotides are TGTGCCAGCAGCTTAGCGGGAGGCCATCAACGGGGGGCCCCGACCGGGGAGCTGTTTTTT. Its translation: CASSLAGGHQRGAPTGELFF.

The chain joins TRBV2 to TRBJ1-2; D may be TRBD1 (5 bases). Trimming took 1 base from V and 6 from J, leaving 18 bases between them. The CDR3 has 16 amino acids. Germline V gives CDR1 SNHLY, CDR2 FYNNEI. CDR3: CASSEEAWAGIDGYTF. In nucleotides, the CDR3 is TGTGCCAGCAGTGAAGAAGCTTGGGCAGGGATTGATGGCTACACCTTC.